These 29 T cell receptor beta chains share one sample of origin, sequenced in a study of radiation and T cells in renal cell carcinoma. Sequencing was performed with immunoSEQ multiplex PCR; in TCRdb, only in-frame clones are kept and a portion is missing. This table holds around 76,000 clones, 82% found once. Time point denoted: blood 2 weeks post-SBRT. Treatment given: 15 Gy SBRT to primary tumor, nephrectomy 4 weeks later. The sequenced sample was blood, obtained from a patient whose treatment included radiotherapy and nephrectomy. The receptors were gathered from a man aged 55 to 70 with renal cell carcinoma.

The chain has TRBV28 and TRBJ2-7; no clear D gene. The ends were cut back, 4 bases at V and 3 bases at J, with 22 bases in the middle. CDR1 and CDR2 (germline): MDHEN, SYDVKM. The CDR3 totals 17 residues. The CDR3 loop is CASSSYSGSRLGYEQYF. The CDR3 DNA follows: TGTGCCAGCAGTTCCTACTCTGGGTCCCGCTTGGGCTACGAGCAGTACTTC.

The J gene is TRBJ2-3, the V gene TRBV7-7; D is unresolved. Trimming stripped 0 bases from V and 5 bases from J, with 6 bases between. Germline CDR1 reads SSHAT; CDR2 reads FNYEAQ (reference sequence). The CDR3 totals 13 residues. DNA for the CDR3: TGTGCCAGCAGCTTAGCCCCGAGAGATACGCAGTATTTT. Translated: CASSLAPRDTQYF.

The chain employs TRBV7-8 and TRBJ1-5; weak D call: TRBD1 (5 bases). The V and J ends lost 3 bases and 5 bases respectively, with 14 bases between them. CDR1 is SGHVS, CDR2 FQNEAQ, per germline. The CDR3 contains 15 residues. DNA of the CDR3: TGTGCCAGCAGCTTGACCGGGACCGCATATCAGCCCCAGCATTTT. This codes for CASSLTGTAYQPQHF.

The chain combines TRBV19 with TRBJ2-1; 11 nucleotides align to TRBD1. The CDR3 is 16 residues long. Germline assignment: CDR1 LNHDA and CDR2 SQIVND (reference sequence). After removal of 5 bases from V and 6 bases from J, the junction contained 9 bases not matched to a gene. The CDR3 region has the DNA TGTGCCAGTAGTGCACAACCGGGACAGGGGGTCAATGAGCAGTTCTTC. It specifies CASSAQPGQGVNEQFF.

V gene TRBV12-5 combines with J gene TRBJ2-7; 9 bases are a match to TRBD1. There are 15 residues in the CDR3. The J segment lost 3 bases and the V segment lost 5 bases, leaving 8 bases of the junction unmatched. From germline, CDR1 is LGHNT and CDR2 FRNRAP. CDR3 sequence (DNA): TGTGCTAGTGGTCCGCCGGGACAGGGTAGCTACGAGCAGTACTTC. Translation: CASGPPGQGSYEQYF.

This chain uses TRBV30 with TRBJ1-1, with D possibly TRBD1 on 5 matching bases. V lost 5 bases and J 1 base, leaving 11 bases between the germline ends. Per germline, CDR1 GTSNPN and CDR2 SVGIG (reference sequence). The CDR3 loop spans 13 amino acids. The DNA for the CDR3 is TGTGCCTGGGCGGCAGGGTGGAACACTGAAGCTTTCTTT. This encodes CAWAAGWNTEAFF.

This clone has just a few counts. The rearrangement joins TRBV19 to TRBJ1-5; 9 bases agree with TRBD1. Unmatched junction bases numbered 13, after V lost 7 bases and J lost 0 bases. Germline loops: CDR1 LNHDA, CDR2 SQIVND (reference sequence). This CDR3 has 18 amino acids. CDR3 sequence reads: CASTTSGDRANSNQPQHF. CDR3 nucleotide sequence: TGTGCCAGTACTACCTCCGGGGACAGGGCGAATAGCAATCAGCCCCAGCATTTT.

The chain is built from TRBV7-6 and TRBJ1-6; possibly TRBD1 for D (5 bases). The V end was cut by 5 bases, the J end by 3 bases, with 14 bases between. Germline V CDR1 and CDR2: SGHVS, FNYEAQ. The CDR3 covers 16 residues. The CDR3 loop reads CASSLDSAVYNSPLHF. The CDR3 DNA follows: TGTGCCAGCAGCCTCGACAGCGCCGTCTATAATTCACCCCTCCACTTT.

The rearrangement uses TRBV5-1 and TRBJ2-7; 12 bases are shared with TRBD2. The CDR3 extends over 15 amino acids. V was pared by 4 bases and J by 4 bases, with 6 bases of the junction left unmatched. CDR1 is SGHRS and CDR2 is YFSETQ in the germline V gene. The CDR3 sequence: CASSPGLAGSYEQYF. In DNA form, the CDR3 reads TGCGCCAGCAGCCCTGGACTAGCGGGATCATACGAGCAGTACTTC.

The chain recombines TRBV5-6 with TRBJ2-7; tentatively, D is TRBD1 (5 bases). CDR1 is SGHDT and CDR2 is YYEEEE in the germline V gene. The CDR3 has 13 amino acids. Trimming pared 2 bases from V and 5 bases from J, leaving 11 bases between. CDR3 residues: CASSFPQGDEQYF. CDR3 DNA: TGTGCCAGCAGCTTCCCGCAGGGTGACGAGCAGTACTTC.

This chain links TRBV4-3 with TRBJ2-3, with D perhaps matching TRBD2 (6 bases). Germline values: CDR1 LGHNA, CDR2 YSLEER. This CDR3 has 16 amino acids. Trimming pared 1 base from V and 4 bases from J, leaving 15 bases between. CDR3 sequence (DNA): TGCGCCAGCAGCCAAGTTCTAGCGATTGACGCAGATACGCAGTATTTT. It is translated as CASSQVLAIDADTQYF.

This clone appeared a single time. The rearrangement joins TRBV10-3 to TRBJ2-1; TRBD2 is a possible D gene (6 bases). Germline V lookup: CDR1 ENHRY, CDR2 SYGVKD. The CDR3 covers 18 residues. The germline V and J ends were trimmed by 3 bases and 3 bases, with 21 bases remaining between them. The CDR3 DNA is TGTGCCATCAGTGAATCCCCTCCTGCGGGACGTCTCTACAATGAGCAGTTCTTC. Its protein is CAISESPPAGRLYNEQFF.

The rearrangement uses TRBV19 and TRBJ1-1; D is unclear. CDR3 length: 14 residues. Germline values: CDR1 LNHDA, CDR2 SQIVND (reference sequence). The V end lost 2 bases, the J end lost 6 bases, and 13 bases lay between the germline ends. DNA for the CDR3: TGTGCCAGTAGTATAAACGCTAGAGAGTCTGAAGCTTTCTTT. As protein: CASSINARESEAFF.

DNA for the CDR3: TGTGCCAGCAGCTTAGCAGGACTAGCGGAACAAGAGACCCAGTACTTC. This translates into CASSLAGLAEQETQYF. V is TRBV7-6 and J is TRBJ2-5, with 10 bases identical to TRBD2. The CDR3 runs to 16 residues. The ends lost 0 bases at V and 2 bases at J; junction bases unmatched: 3. The germline gives CDR1 SGHVS, CDR2 FNYEAQ.

This clone was observed once. The junction and the germline gene differ at one end; a read error may be behind it. The chain joins TRBV30 to TRBJ2-1; 10 nucleotides agree with TRBD1. CDR1 and CDR2 from the germline V gene are GTSNPN and SVGIG (reference sequence). The length of the CDR3 is 15 residues. CDR3 bases: TGTGCCTGGATCCGGACAGGGGGTGTCCACAATGAGCAGCTCTTC. Translation gives CAWIRTGGVHNEQLF.

The chain has TRBV27 and TRBJ2-1, with 13 bases identical to TRBD2. CDR1 is MNHEY and CDR2 is SMNVEV in the germline V gene (reference sequence). This CDR3 region has 16 residues. With 4 bases clipped from V and 2 bases from J, the junction kept 2 bases outside the gene matches. This CDR3 is CASSYGTSGAYNEQFF. The CDR3, as DNA: TGTGCCAGCAGTTACGGGACTAGCGGGGCCTACAATGAGCAGTTCTTC.

This chain connects TRBV27 to TRBJ1-1; D is ambiguous. The V gene's germline CDR1 is MNHEY and CDR2 SMNVEV (reference sequence). V was trimmed by 2 bases and J by 1 base, leaving 8 bases between them. This CDR3 is built from 14 residues. CDR3 sequence (DNA): TGTGCCAGCAGTTTACGGCACCAGAACACTGAAGCTTTCTTT. It translates to CASSLRHQNTEAFF.

J is TRBJ2-1 and V is TRBV4-3, with D uncertain. The CDR3 sequence is 17 residues long. Trimming took 0 bases from V and 0 from J, leaving 12 bases between them. Germline CDR1 LGHNA, CDR2 YSLEER. CDR3 sequence reads: CASSQDKAPSSYNEQFF. The CDR3 DNA is TGCGCCAGCAGCCAAGATAAAGCGCCGAGCTCCTACAATGAGCAGTTCTTC.

The chain employs TRBV20-1 and TRBJ2-3; D unclear. CDR1 and CDR2 from the germline V gene are DFQATT and SNEGSKA (reference sequence). Trimming pared 0 bases from V and 8 bases from J, leaving 0 bases between. CDR3 length: 9 amino acids. CDR3 in amino acids: CSARDTQYF. The CDR3 coding sequence is TGCAGTGCTAGAGATACGCAGTATTTT.

The chain links TRBV7-3 to TRBJ2-7; D possibly corresponds to TRBD2 (6 bases). The CDR3 runs to 15 residues. Germline CDR1 and CDR2: SGHTA and FQGTGA. The V end lost 1 base, the J end lost 4 bases, and 14 bases lay between the germline ends. CDR3 in DNA: TGTGCCAGCAGCTTAAATGCTGGGGGACTTTACGAGCAGTACTTC. It codes for CASSLNAGGLYEQYF.

The chain couples TRBV28 to TRBJ2-5; D unclear. The CDR3 contains 13 residues. Germline lookup yields CDR1 MDHEN and CDR2 SYDVKM. V was shortened by 3 bases and J by 4 bases, with 9 bases between the two germline ends. CDR3 residues: CASSFTVGETQYF. The CDR3 DNA follows: TGTGCCAGCAGTTTCACGGTGGGAGAGACCCAGTACTTC.

This rearrangement joins TRBV4-1 to TRBJ2-1; TRBD2 is a possible D gene (5 bases). Germline lookup yields CDR1 MGHRA and CDR2 YSYEKL. The CDR3 has 17 amino acids. V lost 3 bases and J lost 6, with 21 bases in between. CDR3 loop: CASSHSIPRDEGNEQFF. The CDR3 DNA follows: TGCGCCAGCAGCCACTCTATACCACGGGATGAAGGCAATGAGCAGTTCTTC.

This clone was observed a few times. The CDR3 DNA reads TGTGCCAGCATCAGGGGGTCGAACACCGGGGAGCTGTTTTTT. Amino acids: CASIRGSNTGELFF. The J gene is TRBJ2-2, the V gene TRBV7-9; 7 bases map to TRBD1. The CDR3 consists of 14 residues. Germline V CDR1 and CDR2: SEHNR, FQNEAQ (reference sequence). Losses at the gene ends were 7 bases for V and 0 bases for J; bases not matched to a gene: 2.

This chain connects TRBV15 to TRBJ1-4, with D uncertain. Trimming removed 1 base at V and 0 bases at J, with 9 bases between. There are 16 residues in the CDR3. Germline V gene lookup returns CDR1 LNHNV and CDR2 YYDKDF (reference sequence). CDR3 sequence reads: CATSRGYSATNEKLFF. The CDR3 nucleotides read TGTGCCACCAGCAGAGGGTACAGTGCAACTAATGAAAAACTGTTTTTT.

The gene calls are TRBV5-1 and TRBJ2-7, with D perhaps matching TRBD1 (6 bases). The CDR3 is made up of 13 amino acids. The germline V gene encodes CDR1 SGHRS and CDR2 YFSETQ. V was trimmed by 8 bases and J by 3 bases, leaving 15 bases between them. The CDR3 is CASQQGELYEQYF. The CDR3 nucleotides are TGCGCCAGTCAACAGGGTGAACTCTACGAGCAGTACTTC.

The chain combines TRBV6-5 with TRBJ2-7; D may be TRBD2 (5 bases). V gave up 4 bases and J gave up 6 bases, with 19 bases separating them. The CDR3 has 15 residues. CDR1 is MNHEY, CDR2 SVGAGI, per germline. This CDR3 is CASSSHYRRGGEQYF. Here the CDR3 DNA reads TGTGCCAGCAGTTCACACTATCGTCGGGGTGGCGAGCAGTACTTC.

A few counts support this clone. This rearrangement joins TRBV5-3 to TRBJ2-5; 10 bases agree with TRBD2. TRBV5-3 is labeled an ORF, and its function is uncertain. V gave up 0 bases and J gave up 4 bases; unmatched junction bases: 6. The length of the CDR3 is 16 residues. The CDR3 reads CARSLAQGLALETQYF. In DNA form, the CDR3 reads TGTGCCAGAAGCTTGGCCCAGGGACTAGCGTTAGAGACCCAGTACTTC.

This chain connects TRBV7-9 to TRBJ1-5; D is uncertain. Germline CDR1 SEHNR, CDR2 FQNEAQ (reference sequence). Trimming removed 4 bases from V and 4 bases from J, with 8 bases in between. This CDR3 spans 13 amino acids. CDR3 amino acids: CASSSGGNQPQHF. The CDR3 coding sequence is TGTGCCAGCAGCTCAGGTGGGAATCAGCCCCAGCATTTT.

The chain has TRBV6-6 and TRBJ1-5; D may be TRBD1 (5 bases). There are 15 residues in the CDR3. In germline, CDR1 is MNHNY, CDR2 SVGAGI (reference sequence). V was shortened by 6 bases and J by 0 bases, with 12 bases between the two germline ends. The CDR3 loop reads CASRPPGSSNQPQHF. The CDR3, as DNA: TGTGCCAGCAGACCCCCAGGGTCTAGCAATCAGCCCCAGCATTTT.